This T cell receptor (beta chain) was recorded in a study of blood T cells in healthy people across ages. Study as a whole: When template switching was applied, about one barcoded beta molecule was captured per two T cells.

The CDR3 sequence is 13 residues long. Germline V gene lookup returns CDR1 SGHRS and CDR2 YFSETQ. Every participating donor contributed approximately 9.5 milliliters of peripheral blood through a draw. Study findings and constraints: Older age went with lower TCR beta diversity per million T cells, in a roughly linear way.

Through a sample-barcoded 5' primer and a J-beta primer mix, a second PCR was run for roughly 6 to 12 cycles. Each cDNA molecule carried a tag from a template-switch adaptor that contained 12 random nucleotides. TCRdb re-called the 5' RACE reads with MiXCR, one entry per CDR3 protein. The sample holds approximately 1.5 million distinct CDR3 sequences, about 32% seen once. Turning to this clonotype: No antigen is known for it. The junction departs from germline at one end; a sequencing error may be responsible.

Sequencing was carried out using blood. The receptor comes from a woman aged 25 to 39 in good health. V and J are TRBV5-1 and TRBJ1-1, with D possibly matching TRBD1 (5 bases). The CDR3 region has the DNA TGCGCCAGCGGCTTGTCAGGGAGAGCTGAAGCTTTCTTT. Translating it yields CASGLSGRAEAFF.